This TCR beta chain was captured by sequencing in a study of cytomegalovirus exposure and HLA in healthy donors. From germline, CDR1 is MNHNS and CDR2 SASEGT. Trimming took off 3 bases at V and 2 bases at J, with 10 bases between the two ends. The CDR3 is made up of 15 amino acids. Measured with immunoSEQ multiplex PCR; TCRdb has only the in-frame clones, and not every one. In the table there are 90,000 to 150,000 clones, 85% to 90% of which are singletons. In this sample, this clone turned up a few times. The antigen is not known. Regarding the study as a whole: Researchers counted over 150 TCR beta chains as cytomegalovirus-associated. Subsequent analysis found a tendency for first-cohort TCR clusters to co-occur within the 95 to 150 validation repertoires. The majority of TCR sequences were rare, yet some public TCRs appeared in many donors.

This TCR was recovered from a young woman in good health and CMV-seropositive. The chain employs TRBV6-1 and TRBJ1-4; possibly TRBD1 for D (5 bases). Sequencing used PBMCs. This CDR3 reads CASSEGLGTNEKLFF. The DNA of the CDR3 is TGTGCCAGCAGTGAGGGGCTTGGGACTAATGAAAAACTGTTTTTT.